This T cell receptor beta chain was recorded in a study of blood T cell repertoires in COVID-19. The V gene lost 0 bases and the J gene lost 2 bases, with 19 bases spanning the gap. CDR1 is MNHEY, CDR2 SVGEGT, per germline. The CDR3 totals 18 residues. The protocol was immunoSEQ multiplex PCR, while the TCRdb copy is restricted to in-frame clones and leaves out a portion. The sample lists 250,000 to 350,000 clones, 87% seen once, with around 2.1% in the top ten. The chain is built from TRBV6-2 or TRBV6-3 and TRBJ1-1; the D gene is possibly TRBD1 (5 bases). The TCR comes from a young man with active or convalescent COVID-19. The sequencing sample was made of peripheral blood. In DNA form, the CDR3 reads TGTGCCAGCAGTTACTCCCGTTATATCAGGGTGTCTAACACTGAAGCTTTCTTT. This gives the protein CASSYSRYIRVSNTEAFF.